The clone carrying this T cell receptor beta chain was seen just once. This table comes from immunoSEQ multiplex PCR, and its TCRdb copy is limited to in-frame clones, with some not included. Of more than 200,000 clones listed, roughly 74% are singletons. The CDR3 has 14 residues. Per germline, CDR1 SGHRS and CDR2 YFSETQ. Deletions cut 0 bases from V and 6 bases from J, with 13 bases between. This specimen comes from a study of cytotoxic CD8 clonotypes in ibrutinib-treated CLL. Around 2 micrograms of genomic DNA came from cryopreserved PBMCs for TCR beta libraries. The source of this sequence is a human donor with chronic lymphocytic leukemia. The sequenced sample was PBMCs, obtained after 24 months of ibrutinib treatment. The rearrangement links TRBV5-1 to TRBJ2-7; possible D gene TRBD2, 5 bases. The CDR3 DNA reads TGCGCCAGCAGCTTGGGCCGGGAAGTCCTCGAGCAGTACTTC. Protein product: CASSLGREVLEQYF.